Listed below are T cell receptor beta chains from one sample, sequenced in a study of T-cell reconstitution after alpha-beta-depleted transplantation in children. From the PCR reads, TCRdb called clonotypes with MiXCR, one entry per CDR3 protein. The table lists roughly 180,000 distinct CDR3 sequences, around 10% of them singletons, with roughly an eighth in the top ten. The source material was PBMCs, sampled before TCRalphabeta/CD19-depleted stem cell transplant. These receptors were collected from a boy between 2 and 10 years old with acute myeloid leukemia, due to receive a stem cell transplant. The CDR3 runs from the conserved cysteine through the conserved F or W. Each record gives: D gene, J gene, clone size, V gene, CDR3 protein, CDR3 DNA. The D gene is left open where the match is weak. Clone sizes are given selectively: once, few, many, or a class where the clone is expanded.

d_call: NA
j_call: TRBJ2-5
clone_size: many
v_call: TRBV20-1
cdr3_aa: CSALGRQETQYF
cdr3_nt: TGCAGTGCTTTGGGAAGGCAAGAGACCCAGTACTTC

d_call: NA
j_call: TRBJ2-5
clone_size: many
v_call: TRBV9
cdr3_aa: CASSSLPGTQARETQYF
cdr3_nt: TGTGCCAGCAGCTCCCTTCCCGGGACCCAAGCGCGGGAGACCCAGTACTTC

d_call: TRBD1
j_call: TRBJ1-5
clone_size: few
v_call: TRBV28
cdr3_aa: CASKQGARQPQHF
cdr3_nt: TGTGCCAGCAAACAGGGGGCACGGCAGCCCCAGCATTTT

d_call: NA
j_call: TRBJ1-5
clone_size: many
v_call: TRBV15
cdr3_aa: CATSSTPWSNQPQHF
cdr3_nt: TGTGCCACCAGCAGCACTCCATGGAGCAATCAGCCCCAGCATTTT

d_call: TRBD2
j_call: TRBJ2-1
clone_size: many
v_call: TRBV10-3
cdr3_aa: CAISDPRGLAGDEQFF
cdr3_nt: TGTGCCATCAGTGATCCCCGGGGGCTAGCGGGAGACGAGCAGTTCTTC

d_call: NA
j_call: TRBJ2-3
clone_size: many
v_call: TRBV12-3/TRBV12-4
cdr3_aa: CASSLSDWIRVVDTQYF
cdr3_nt: TGTGCCAGCAGTTTAAGCGACTGGATCCGGGTCGTCGATACGCAGTATTTT

d_call: TRBD2
j_call: TRBJ2-3
clone_size: many
v_call: TRBV20-1
cdr3_aa: CSVPTWTSGRPTDTQYF
cdr3_nt: TGCAGTGTCCCGACTTGGACTAGCGGGAGGCCCACAGATACGCAGTATTTT

d_call: NA
j_call: TRBJ2-7
clone_size: many
v_call: TRBV9
cdr3_aa: CASSYNGEQYF
cdr3_nt: TGTGCCAGCAGTTACAACGGAGAGCAGTACTTC

d_call: TRBD1
j_call: TRBJ1-6
clone_size: many
v_call: TRBV6-1
cdr3_aa: CASRFGQDIDSPLHF
cdr3_nt: TGTGCCAGCAGGTTTGGACAGGACATAGATTCACCCCTCCACTTT

d_call: TRBD2
j_call: TRBJ2-2
clone_size: many
v_call: TRBV6-5
cdr3_aa: CASSYFPWGGDTGELFF
cdr3_nt: TGTGCCAGCAGTTACTTCCCATGGGGGGGGGACACCGGGGAGCTGTTTTTT

d_call: NA
j_call: TRBJ2-2
clone_size: many
v_call: TRBV5-1
cdr3_aa: CASSPRRTGELFF
cdr3_nt: TGCGCCAGCAGCCCCCGGCGCACCGGGGAGCTGTTTTTT

d_call: NA
j_call: TRBJ1-1
clone_size: many
v_call: TRBV9
cdr3_aa: CASSGGPLNTEAFF
cdr3_nt: TGTGCCAGCAGCGGAGGACCGTTGAACACTGAAGCTTTCTTT

d_call: NA
j_call: TRBJ1-1
clone_size: many
v_call: TRBV30
cdr3_aa: CAWSVLLNTEAFF
cdr3_nt: TGTGCCTGGAGTGTTCTATTGAACACTGAAGCTTTCTTT

d_call: TRBD1
j_call: TRBJ2-2
clone_size: many
v_call: TRBV6-5
cdr3_aa: CASSFSGTANTGELFF
cdr3_nt: TGTGCCAGCAGTTTCTCCGGGACAGCGAACACCGGGGAGCTGTTTTTT

d_call: TRBD1
j_call: TRBJ2-3
clone_size: NA
v_call: TRBV11-3
cdr3_aa: CASSDGQGDTQYF
cdr3_nt: TGTGCCAGCAGCGACGGACAGGGAGATACGCAGTATTTT

d_call: TRBD2
j_call: TRBJ2-3
clone_size: many
v_call: TRBV25-1
cdr3_aa: CASSGGTSWADTQYF
cdr3_nt: TGTGCCAGCAGTGGAGGGACTAGCTGGGCAGATACGCAGTATTTT

d_call: TRBD2
j_call: TRBJ2-5
clone_size: many
v_call: TRBV7-2
cdr3_aa: CASSLAPLAGGRETQYF
cdr3_nt: TGTGCCAGCAGCTTAGCCCCACTAGCGGGGGGGCGAGAGACCCAGTACTTC

d_call: NA
j_call: TRBJ2-1
clone_size: few
v_call: TRBV20-1
cdr3_aa: CSARGKDSTSYNEQFF
cdr3_nt: TGCAGTGCTAGAGGAAAGGACAGTACGTCCTACAATGAGCAGTTCTTC

d_call: TRBD2
j_call: TRBJ2-3
clone_size: many
v_call: TRBV29-1
cdr3_aa: CSVTGVVGGQTGTDTQYF
cdr3_nt: TGCAGCGTAACAGGAGTGGTGGGAGGGCAAACGGGCACAGATACGCAGTATTTT

d_call: NA
j_call: TRBJ1-2
clone_size: many
v_call: TRBV7-2
cdr3_aa: CASSLAAGNVYGYTF
cdr3_nt: TGTGCCAGCAGCTTAGCGGCAGGGAATGTCTATGGCTACACCTTC

d_call: NA
j_call: TRBJ2-2
clone_size: many
v_call: TRBV4-1
cdr3_aa: CASSQGNGELFF
cdr3_nt: TGCGCCAGCAGCCAAGGGAACGGGGAGCTGTTTTTT

d_call: TRBD2
j_call: TRBJ2-1
clone_size: many
v_call: TRBV5-1
cdr3_aa: CASSSLAGGAYNEQFF
cdr3_nt: TGCGCCAGCAGCTCACTAGCGGGGGGTGCCTACAATGAGCAGTTCTTC

d_call: NA
j_call: TRBJ2-1
clone_size: few
v_call: TRBV20-1
cdr3_aa: CSPKRRVDEQFF
cdr3_nt: TGCAGTCCGAAAAGACGGGTCGATGAGCAGTTCTTC

d_call: NA
j_call: TRBJ2-1
clone_size: NA
v_call: TRBV7-8
cdr3_aa: CASCLRVGGLYDEQFF
cdr3_nt: TGTGCCAGCTGCTTACGCGTCGGAGGGCTCTACGATGAGCAGTTCTTC

d_call: TRBD2
j_call: TRBJ2-3
clone_size: few
v_call: TRBV4-2
cdr3_aa: CASSRRTSGGASTDTQYF
cdr3_nt: TGTGCCAGCAGCCGTCGCACTAGCGGGGGGGCCTCAACAGATACGCAGTATTTT

d_call: NA
j_call: TRBJ1-1
clone_size: many
v_call: TRBV4-1
cdr3_aa: CASSQFQFMNTEAFF
cdr3_nt: TGCGCCAGCAGCCAGTTTCAGTTTATGAACACTGAAGCTTTCTTT

d_call: TRBD2
j_call: TRBJ2-3
clone_size: many
v_call: TRBV20-1
cdr3_aa: CSATGTSGRTDTQYF
cdr3_nt: TGCAGTGCTACCGGGACTAGCGGGCGCACAGATACGCAGTATTTT

d_call: NA
j_call: TRBJ2-1
clone_size: many
v_call: TRBV5-1
cdr3_aa: CASSLVEGAYNEQFF
cdr3_nt: TGCGCCAGCAGCTTGGTGGAGGGCGCTTACAATGAGCAGTTCTTC

d_call: NA
j_call: TRBJ2-2
clone_size: many
v_call: TRBV5-1
cdr3_aa: CASSLWPEMNTGELFF
cdr3_nt: TGCGCCAGCAGCTTGTGGCCGGAAATGAACACCGGGGAGCTGTTTTTT

d_call: NA
j_call: TRBJ1-2
clone_size: many
v_call: TRBV5-1
cdr3_aa: CASSLGREGYTF
cdr3_nt: TGCGCCAGCAGCTTAGGCAGGGAAGGCTACACCTTC

d_call: TRBD1
j_call: TRBJ1-3
clone_size: many
v_call: TRBV20-1
cdr3_aa: CSAKRQGAGNTIYF
cdr3_nt: TGCAGTGCCAAGCGACAGGGGGCTGGAAACACCATATATTTT

d_call: NA
j_call: TRBJ1-2
clone_size: NA
v_call: TRBV28
cdr3_aa: CASSLQRYGYTF
cdr3_nt: TGTGCCAGCAGTCTACAGCGCTATGGCTACACCTTC

d_call: NA
j_call: TRBJ1-1
clone_size: many
v_call: TRBV7-9
cdr3_aa: CASSGTRGASAFF
cdr3_nt: TGTGCCAGCAGCGGCACCCGCGGGGCTTCAGCTTTCTTT

d_call: TRBD1
j_call: TRBJ2-2
clone_size: many
v_call: TRBV28
cdr3_aa: CASSQRPGTGVTGELFF
cdr3_nt: TGTGCCAGCAGTCAACGCCCCGGGACAGGGGTTACCGGGGAGCTGTTTTTT

d_call: NA
j_call: TRBJ2-3
clone_size: many
v_call: TRBV19
cdr3_aa: CASSLFAADTQYF
cdr3_nt: TGTGCCAGTAGTCTCTTCGCAGCAGATACGCAGTATTTT

d_call: TRBD2
j_call: TRBJ2-7
clone_size: NA
v_call: TRBV11-2
cdr3_aa: CASSLAPSGRAPYQQYF
cdr3_nt: TGTGCCAGCAGCCTCGCCCCCAGCGGGAGGGCGCCCTACCAGCAGTACTTC

d_call: TRBD2
j_call: TRBJ2-1
clone_size: many
v_call: TRBV5-1
cdr3_aa: CASSLQAGVTGEQFF
cdr3_nt: TGCGCCAGCAGCTTGCAAGCGGGGGTCACGGGTGAGCAGTTCTTC

d_call: TRBD1
j_call: TRBJ1-1
clone_size: many
v_call: TRBV10-3
cdr3_aa: CAISEDRGSRAFF
cdr3_nt: TGTGCCATCAGTGAGGACAGGGGCTCCAGGGCTTTCTTT

d_call: TRBD2
j_call: TRBJ2-5
clone_size: few
v_call: TRBV6-5
cdr3_aa: CASSYSMLAGGQETQYF
cdr3_nt: TGTGCCAGCAGTTACTCGATGCTAGCGGGGGGCCAAGAGACCCAGTACTTC

d_call: TRBD1
j_call: TRBJ2-3
clone_size: many
v_call: TRBV7-9
cdr3_aa: CASSQRQGLTTRTQYF
cdr3_nt: TGTGCCAGCAGCCAGAGACAGGGATTAACCACGCGAACGCAGTATTTT

d_call: NA
j_call: TRBJ2-7
clone_size: NA
v_call: TRBV12-3/TRBV12-4
cdr3_aa: CASSWAVTF
cdr3_nt: TGTGCCAGCAGTTGGGCGGTTACTTTC

d_call: TRBD1
j_call: TRBJ2-2
clone_size: many
v_call: TRBV5-1
cdr3_aa: CASSGGTGNTGELFF
cdr3_nt: TGCGCCAGCAGCGGAGGGACAGGGAACACCGGGGAGCTGTTTTTT

d_call: NA
j_call: TRBJ2-5
clone_size: NA
v_call: TRBV18
cdr3_aa: CASSRVEKETQYF
cdr3_nt: TGTGCCAGCTCACGGGTGGAGAAAGAGACCCAGTACTTC

d_call: NA
j_call: TRBJ2-1
clone_size: many
v_call: TRBV5-1
cdr3_aa: CASSLVDNSYNEQFF
cdr3_nt: TGCGCCAGCAGCTTGGTCGATAACTCCTACAATGAGCAGTTCTTC

d_call: NA
j_call: TRBJ1-5
clone_size: many
v_call: TRBV6-1
cdr3_aa: CASSTFSTLVNQPQHF
cdr3_nt: TGTGCCAGCAGTACCTTCTCGACACTAGTCAATCAGCCCCAGCATTTT

d_call: TRBD1
j_call: TRBJ2-1
clone_size: many
v_call: TRBV29-1
cdr3_aa: CSYRGQGNNEQFF
cdr3_nt: TGCAGCTACCGGGGACAGGGGAACAATGAGCAGTTCTTC

d_call: NA
j_call: TRBJ1-1
clone_size: many
v_call: TRBV28
cdr3_aa: CASGDQGLNTEAFF
cdr3_nt: TGTGCCAGCGGGGATCAGGGATTGAACACTGAAGCTTTCTTT

d_call: NA
j_call: TRBJ2-1
clone_size: many
v_call: TRBV9
cdr3_aa: CASSVRADSYNEQFF
cdr3_nt: TGTGCCAGCAGCGTACGGGCGGACTCCTACAATGAGCAGTTCTTC

d_call: NA
j_call: TRBJ2-1
clone_size: many
v_call: TRBV4-1
cdr3_aa: CASSPPPASSYNEQFF
cdr3_nt: TGCGCCAGCAGCCCTCCGCCAGCAAGCTCCTACAATGAGCAGTTCTTC

d_call: TRBD1
j_call: TRBJ1-1
clone_size: many
v_call: TRBV7-9
cdr3_aa: CASSDGQGANTEAFF
cdr3_nt: TGTGCCAGCAGCGACGGACAGGGGGCGAACACTGAAGCTTTCTTT

d_call: NA
j_call: TRBJ2-5
clone_size: many
v_call: TRBV20-1
cdr3_aa: CSAILETQYF
cdr3_nt: TGCAGTGCTATTCTAGAGACCCAGTACTTC

d_call: NA
j_call: TRBJ1-1
clone_size: many
v_call: TRBV20-1
cdr3_aa: CSASYPPMAFF
cdr3_nt: TGCAGTGCTAGTTACCCCCCGATGGCTTTCTTT